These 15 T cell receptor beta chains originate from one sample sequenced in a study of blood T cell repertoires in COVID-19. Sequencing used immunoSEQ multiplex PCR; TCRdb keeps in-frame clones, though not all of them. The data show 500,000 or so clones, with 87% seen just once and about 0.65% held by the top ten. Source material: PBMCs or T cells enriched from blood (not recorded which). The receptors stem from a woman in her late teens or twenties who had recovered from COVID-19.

Here the CDR3 DNA reads TGTGCCAGCAGCTTGACTAGCGGGGGCATCGGGACAGATACGCAGTATTTT. It specifies CASSLTSGGIGTDTQYF. This chain uses TRBV5-6 with TRBJ2-3, with 11 bases fitting TRBD2. The length of the CDR3 is 17 residues. CDR1 is SGHDT and CDR2 is YYEEEE in the germline V gene. V was clipped by 1 base and J by 3 bases; unmatched bases: 7.

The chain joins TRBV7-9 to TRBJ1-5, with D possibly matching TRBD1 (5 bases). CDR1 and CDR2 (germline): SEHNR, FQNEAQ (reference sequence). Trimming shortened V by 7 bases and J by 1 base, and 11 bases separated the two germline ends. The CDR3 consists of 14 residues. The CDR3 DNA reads TGTGCCAGCACCACGGAGGGGAGCAATCAGCCCCAGCATTTT. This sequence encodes CASTTEGSNQPQHF.

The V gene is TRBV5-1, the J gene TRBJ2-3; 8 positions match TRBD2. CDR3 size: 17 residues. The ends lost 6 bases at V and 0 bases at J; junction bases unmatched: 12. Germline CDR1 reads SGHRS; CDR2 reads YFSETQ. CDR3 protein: CASTIFITGGSTDTQYF. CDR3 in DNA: TGCGCCAGCACAATTTTCATAACGGGGGGGAGCACAGATACGCAGTATTTT.

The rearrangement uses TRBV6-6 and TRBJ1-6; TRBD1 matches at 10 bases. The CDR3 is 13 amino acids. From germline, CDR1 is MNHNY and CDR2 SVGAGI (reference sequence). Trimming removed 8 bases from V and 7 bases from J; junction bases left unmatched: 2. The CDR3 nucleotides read TGTGCCAGCTCGACAGGGGGCAATTCACCCCTCCACTTT. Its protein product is CASSTGGNSPLHF.

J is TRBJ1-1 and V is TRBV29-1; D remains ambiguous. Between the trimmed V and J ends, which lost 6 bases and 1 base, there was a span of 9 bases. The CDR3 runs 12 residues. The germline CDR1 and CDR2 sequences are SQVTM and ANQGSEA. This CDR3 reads CSVNGENTEAFF. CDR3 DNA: TGCAGCGTGAACGGGGAGAACACTGAAGCTTTCTTT.

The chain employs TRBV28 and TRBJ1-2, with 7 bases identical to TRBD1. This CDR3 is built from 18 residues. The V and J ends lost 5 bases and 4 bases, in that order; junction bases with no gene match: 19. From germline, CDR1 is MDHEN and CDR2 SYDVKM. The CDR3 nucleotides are TGTGCCAGCAGTACACGAAACACCCGAAACGACAGGGTCTATGGCTACACCTTC. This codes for CASSTRNTRNDRVYGYTF.

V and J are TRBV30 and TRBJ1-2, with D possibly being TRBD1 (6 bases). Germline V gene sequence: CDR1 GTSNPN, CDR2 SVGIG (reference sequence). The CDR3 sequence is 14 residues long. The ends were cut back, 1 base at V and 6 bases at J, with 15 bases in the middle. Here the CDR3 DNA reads TGTGCCTGGAGTGAAGGGGGGGGAAGAGATGGCTACACCTTC. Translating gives CAWSEGGGRDGYTF.

The CDR3 protein is CASSLVDGEHGYTF. The CDR3 bases are TGTGCCAGCAGCTTAGTAGACGGAGAACATGGCTACACCTTC. The gene calls are TRBV7-2 and TRBJ1-2; no definite D call. Looked up from germline, CDR1 is SGHTA and CDR2 is FQGNSA. The CDR3 has 14 amino acids. Trimming took off 1 base at V and 6 bases at J, with 12 bases between the two ends.

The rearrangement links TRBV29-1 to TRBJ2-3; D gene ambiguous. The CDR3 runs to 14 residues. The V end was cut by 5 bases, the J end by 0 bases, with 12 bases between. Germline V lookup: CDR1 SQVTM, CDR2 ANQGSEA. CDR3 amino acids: CSVSLSASTDTQYF. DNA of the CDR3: TGCAGCGTTTCTCTTAGTGCTAGCACAGATACGCAGTATTTT.

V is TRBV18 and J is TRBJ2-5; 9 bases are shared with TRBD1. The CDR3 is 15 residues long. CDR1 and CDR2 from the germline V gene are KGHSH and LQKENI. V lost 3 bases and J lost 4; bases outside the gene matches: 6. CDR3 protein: CASSPLGQGTETQYF. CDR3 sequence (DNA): TGTGCCAGCTCACCTTTGGGACAGGGCACAGAGACCCAGTACTTC.

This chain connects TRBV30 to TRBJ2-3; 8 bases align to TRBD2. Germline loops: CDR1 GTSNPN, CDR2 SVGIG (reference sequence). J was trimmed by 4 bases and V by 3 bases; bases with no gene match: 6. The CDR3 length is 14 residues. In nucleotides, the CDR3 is TGTGCCTGGAGCAGTAGCGGGGCAGCAGATACGCAGTATTTT. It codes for CAWSSSGAADTQYF.

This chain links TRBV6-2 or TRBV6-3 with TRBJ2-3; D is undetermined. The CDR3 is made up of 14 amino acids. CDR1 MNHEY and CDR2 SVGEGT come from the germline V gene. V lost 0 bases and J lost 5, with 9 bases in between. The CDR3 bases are TGTGCCAGCAGTTACTCCCGTGACTTAGATACGCAGTATTTT. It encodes CASSYSRDLDTQYF.

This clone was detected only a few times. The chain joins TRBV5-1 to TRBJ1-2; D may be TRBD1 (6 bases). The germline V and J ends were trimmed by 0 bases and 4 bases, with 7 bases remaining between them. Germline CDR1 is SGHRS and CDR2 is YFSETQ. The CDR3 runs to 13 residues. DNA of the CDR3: TGCGCCAGCAGCTTGGGGACAGCCTATGGCTACACCTTC. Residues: CASSLGTAYGYTF.

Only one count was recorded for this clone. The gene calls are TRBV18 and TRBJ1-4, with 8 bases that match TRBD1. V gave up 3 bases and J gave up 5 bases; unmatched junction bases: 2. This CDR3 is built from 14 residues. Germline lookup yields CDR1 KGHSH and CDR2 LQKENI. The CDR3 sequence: CASSPDRDNEKLFF. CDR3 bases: TGTGCCAGCTCACCGGACAGGGACAATGAAAAACTGTTTTTT.

The CDR3 sequence is CATSPRLSNQPQHF. CDR3 coding DNA: TGTGCCACCAGCCCCCGGTTGAGCAATCAGCCCCAGCATTTT. This chain uses TRBV15 with TRBJ1-5; D not resolved. Trimming stripped 5 bases from V and 1 base from J, with 9 bases between. Germline assignment: CDR1 LNHNV and CDR2 YYDKDF (reference sequence). The CDR3 spans 14 residues.